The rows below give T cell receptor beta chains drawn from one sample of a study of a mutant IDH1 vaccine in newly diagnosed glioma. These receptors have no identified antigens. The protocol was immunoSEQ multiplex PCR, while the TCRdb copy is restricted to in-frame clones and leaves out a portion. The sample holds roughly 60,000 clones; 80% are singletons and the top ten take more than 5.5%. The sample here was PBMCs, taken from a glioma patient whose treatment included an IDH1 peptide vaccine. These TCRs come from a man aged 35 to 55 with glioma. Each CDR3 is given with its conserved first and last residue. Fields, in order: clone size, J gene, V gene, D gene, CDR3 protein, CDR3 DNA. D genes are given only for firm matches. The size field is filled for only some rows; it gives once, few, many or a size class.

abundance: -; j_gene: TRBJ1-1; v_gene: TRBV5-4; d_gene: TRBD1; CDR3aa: CASSLVGQFTEAFF; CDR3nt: TGTGCCAGCAGCTTGGTGGGACAGTTCACTGAAGCTTTCTTT
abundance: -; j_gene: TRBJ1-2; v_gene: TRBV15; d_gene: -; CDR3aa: CATSRGLNYGYTF; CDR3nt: TGTGCCACCAGCAGAGGCTTAAACTATGGCTACACCTTC
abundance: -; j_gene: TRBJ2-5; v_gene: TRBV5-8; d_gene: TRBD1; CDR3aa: CASSFTGGLYQETQYF; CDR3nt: TGTGCCAGCAGCTTCACAGGGGGACTGTACCAAGAGACCCAGTACTTC
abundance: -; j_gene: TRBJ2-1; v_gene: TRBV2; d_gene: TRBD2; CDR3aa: CASIGGLGNEQFF; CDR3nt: TGTGCCAGCATCGGGGGGTTGGGCAATGAGCAGTTCTTC
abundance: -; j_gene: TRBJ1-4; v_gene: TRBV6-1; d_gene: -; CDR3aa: CASSGEASNEKLFF; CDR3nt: TGTGCCAGCAGTGGGGAGGCGTCTAATGAAAAACTGTTTTTT
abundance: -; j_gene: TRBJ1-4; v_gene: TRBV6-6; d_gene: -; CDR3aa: CASSYSAGNEKLFF; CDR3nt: TGTGCCAGCAGTTACTCAGCGGGTAATGAAAAACTGTTTTTT
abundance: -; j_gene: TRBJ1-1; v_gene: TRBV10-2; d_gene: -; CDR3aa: CASSESGTDGNTEAFF; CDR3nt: TGCGCCAGCAGTGAGTCCGGCACAGACGGGAACACTGAAGCTTTCTTT
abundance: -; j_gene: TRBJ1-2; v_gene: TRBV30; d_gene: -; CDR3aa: CAWSGGAGGMSNGYTF; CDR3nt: TGTGCCTGGAGTGGAGGGGCCGGGGGAATGAGTAACGGCTACACCTTC
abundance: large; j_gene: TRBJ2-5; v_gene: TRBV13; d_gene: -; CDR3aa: CASSPVGVQETQYF; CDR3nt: TGTGCCAGCAGCCCGGTCGGGGTTCAAGAGACCCAGTACTTC
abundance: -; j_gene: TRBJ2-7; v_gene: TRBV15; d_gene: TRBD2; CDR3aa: CATRRLAGGLEQYF; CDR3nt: TGTGCCACCAGGAGACTAGCGGGGGGACTGGAGCAGTACTTC
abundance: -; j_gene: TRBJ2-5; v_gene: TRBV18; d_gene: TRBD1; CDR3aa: CASSPPTGGREGETQYF; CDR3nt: TGTGCCAGCTCACCACCGACAGGGGGCAGAGAGGGGGAGACCCAGTACTTC
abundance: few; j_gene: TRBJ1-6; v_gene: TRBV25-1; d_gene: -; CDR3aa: CASSARGGRVNSPLHF; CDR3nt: TGTGCCAGCAGTGCCCGCGGGGGACGGGTCAATTCACCCCTCCACTTT
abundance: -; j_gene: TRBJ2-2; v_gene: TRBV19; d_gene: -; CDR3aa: CASSLANEPGELFF; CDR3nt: TGTGCCAGTAGTTTGGCGAATGAACCCGGGGAGCTGTTTTTT
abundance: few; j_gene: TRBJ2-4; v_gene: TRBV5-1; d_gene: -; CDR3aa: CASRSGNIQYF; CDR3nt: TGCGCCAGCCGGTCGGGAAACATTCAGTACTTC
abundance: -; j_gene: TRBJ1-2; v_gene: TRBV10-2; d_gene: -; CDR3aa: CASSDWQLHTF; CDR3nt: TGCGCCAGCAGTGATTGGCAGCTCCACACCTTC
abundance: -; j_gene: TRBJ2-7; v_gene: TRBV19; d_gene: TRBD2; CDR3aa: CASSGGGTYEQYF; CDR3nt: TGTGCCAGTAGCGGCGGGGGGACTTACGAGCAGTACTTC
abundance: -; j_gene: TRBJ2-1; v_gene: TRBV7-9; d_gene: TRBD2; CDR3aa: CASRSRPGLAIDEQFF; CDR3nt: TGTGCCAGCAGATCCAGACCGGGACTAGCGATCGATGAGCAGTTCTTC
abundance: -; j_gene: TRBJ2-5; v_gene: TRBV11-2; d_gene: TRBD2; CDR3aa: CASSPTSGGSEETQYF; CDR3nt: TGTGCCAGCAGCCCGACTAGCGGGGGGTCGGAAGAGACCCAGTACTTC
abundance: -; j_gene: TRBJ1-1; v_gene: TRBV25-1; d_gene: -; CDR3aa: CASSEIRNRAAEAFF; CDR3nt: TGTGCCAGCAGTGAAATAAGGAACAGGGCGGCTGAAGCTTTCTTT
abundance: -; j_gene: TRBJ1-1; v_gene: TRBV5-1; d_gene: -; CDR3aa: CASSSRGGSMNTEAFF; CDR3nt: TGCGCCAGCAGCTCGCGTGGGGGGTCGATGAACACTGAAGCTTTCTTT
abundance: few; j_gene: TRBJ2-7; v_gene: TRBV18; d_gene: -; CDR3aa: CASSPPGRAAMREQYF; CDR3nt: TGTGCCAGCTCACCCCCTGGTAGGGCCGCAATGAGAGAGCAGTACTTC
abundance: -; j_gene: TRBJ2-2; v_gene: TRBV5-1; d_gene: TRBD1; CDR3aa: CASSVDRATGELFF; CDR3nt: TGCGCCAGCAGCGTGGACAGGGCGACCGGGGAGCTGTTTTTT
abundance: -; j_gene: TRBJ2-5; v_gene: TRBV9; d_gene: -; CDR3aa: CASSVLEGMGTQYF; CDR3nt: TGTGCCAGCAGCGTACTGGAGGGGATGGGGACCCAGTACTTC
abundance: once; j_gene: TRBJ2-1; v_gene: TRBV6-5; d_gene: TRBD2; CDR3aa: CASTQTSGGPEQFF; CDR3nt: TGTGCCAGCACTCAGACTAGCGGGGGGCCGGAGCAGTTCTTC
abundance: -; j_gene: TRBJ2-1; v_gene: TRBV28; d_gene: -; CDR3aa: CASASQAYNEQFF; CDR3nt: TGTGCCAGCGCGTCCCAGGCCTACAATGAGCAGTTCTTC
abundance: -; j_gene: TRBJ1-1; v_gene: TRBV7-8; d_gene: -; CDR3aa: CASSLASGHRNTEAFF; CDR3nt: TGTGCCAGCAGCTTAGCGTCCGGACACAGGAACACTGAAGCTTTCTTT
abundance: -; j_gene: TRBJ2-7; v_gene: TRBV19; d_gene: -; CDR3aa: CASSPGPSLLYEQYF; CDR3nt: TGTGCCAGTAGTCCCGGGCCAAGCCTTCTCTACGAGCAGTACTTC
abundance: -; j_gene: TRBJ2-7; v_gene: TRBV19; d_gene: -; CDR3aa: CASSIGLAYEQYF; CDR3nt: TGTGCCAGTAGTATAGGGCTAGCCTACGAGCAGTACTTC
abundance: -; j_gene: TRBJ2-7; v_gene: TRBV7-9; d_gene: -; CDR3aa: CASSPGYEQYF; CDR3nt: TGTGCCAGCAGCCCCGGCTACGAGCAGTACTTC
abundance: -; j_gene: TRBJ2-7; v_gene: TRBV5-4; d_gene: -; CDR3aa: CASSLDFSYEQYF; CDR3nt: TGTGCCAGCAGCTTGGACTTCTCCTACGAGCAGTACTTC
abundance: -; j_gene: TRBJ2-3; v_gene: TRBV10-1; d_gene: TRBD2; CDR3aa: CAVLPGTILTDTQYF; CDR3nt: TGCGCCGTCTTACCCGGGACTATCCTCACAGATACGCAGTATTTT
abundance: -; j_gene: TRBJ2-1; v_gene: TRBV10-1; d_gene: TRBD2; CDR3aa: CASSESGLAGGTYNEQFF; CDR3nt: TGCGCCAGCAGTGAGTCAGGGCTAGCGGGGGGGACCTACAATGAGCAGTTCTTC
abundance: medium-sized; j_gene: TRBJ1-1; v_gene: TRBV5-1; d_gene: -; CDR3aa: CASSLGPPNTEAFF; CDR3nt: TGCGCCAGCAGCTTGGGGCCCCCGAACACTGAAGCTTTCTTT
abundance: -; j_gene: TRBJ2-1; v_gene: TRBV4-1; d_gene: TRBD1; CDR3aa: CASNPGQGSYNEQFF; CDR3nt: TGCGCCAGCAACCCTGGACAGGGGTCCTACAATGAGCAGTTCTTC
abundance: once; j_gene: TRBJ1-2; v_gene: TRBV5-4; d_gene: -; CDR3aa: CASRIQGRDGYTF; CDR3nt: TGTGCCAGCAGGATCCAGGGGAGAGATGGCTACACCTTC
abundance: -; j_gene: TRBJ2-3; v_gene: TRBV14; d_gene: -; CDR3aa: CASSQDLSSADTQYF; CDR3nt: TGTGCCAGCAGCCAAGATCTCTCTAGCGCGGATACGCAGTATTTT
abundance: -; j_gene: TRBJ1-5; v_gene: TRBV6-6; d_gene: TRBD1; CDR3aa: CASRQQGTSNQPQHF; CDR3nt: TGTGCCAGCAGACAACAGGGGACCAGCAATCAGCCCCAGCATTTT
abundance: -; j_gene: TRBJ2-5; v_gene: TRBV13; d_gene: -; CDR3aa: CASRKQSLGETQYF; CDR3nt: TGTGCCAGCAGAAAACAATCCCTTGGTGAGACCCAGTACTTC
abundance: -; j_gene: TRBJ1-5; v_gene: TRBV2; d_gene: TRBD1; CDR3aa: CASTGQENQPQHF; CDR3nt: TGTGCCAGCACCGGACAGGAGAATCAGCCCCAGCATTTT
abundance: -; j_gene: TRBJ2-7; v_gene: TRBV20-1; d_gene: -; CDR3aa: CSADGQYEQYF; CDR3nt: TGCAGTGCTGACGGACAGTACGAGCAGTACTTC
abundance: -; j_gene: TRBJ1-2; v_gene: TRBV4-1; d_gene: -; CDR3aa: CASSQVGRVRGGYTF; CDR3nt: TGCGCCAGCAGCCAAGTGGGGAGGGTACGGGGAGGCTACACCTTC
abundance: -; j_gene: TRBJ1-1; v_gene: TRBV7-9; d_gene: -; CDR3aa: CASSPVMNTEAFF; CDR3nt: TGTGCCAGCAGCCCCGTCATGAACACTGAAGCTTTCTTT
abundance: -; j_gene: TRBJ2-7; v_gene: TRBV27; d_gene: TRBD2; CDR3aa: CASSEPSGAPPYEQYF; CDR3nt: TGTGCCAGCAGTGAGCCTAGCGGGGCGCCGCCCTACGAGCAGTACTTC
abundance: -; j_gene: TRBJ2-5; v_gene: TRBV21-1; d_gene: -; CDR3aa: CASSKMQRGTSGGWETQYF; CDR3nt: TGTGCCAGCAGCAAAATGCAAAGGGGGACTAGCGGGGGATGGGAGACCCAGTACTTC
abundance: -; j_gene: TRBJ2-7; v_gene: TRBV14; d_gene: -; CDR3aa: CASSQGQPHGQYF; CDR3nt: TGTGCCAGCAGCCAAGGCCAGCCTCACGGGCAGTACTTC
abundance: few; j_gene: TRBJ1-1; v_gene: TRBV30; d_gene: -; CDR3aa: CAWSAQTNTEAFF; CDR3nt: TGTGCCTGGAGTGCTCAAACGAACACTGAAGCTTTCTTT
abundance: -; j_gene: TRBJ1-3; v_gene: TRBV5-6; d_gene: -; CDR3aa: CASSPRRYSGNTIYF; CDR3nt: TGTGCCAGCAGCCCCCGCCGTTACTCTGGAAACACCATATATTTT
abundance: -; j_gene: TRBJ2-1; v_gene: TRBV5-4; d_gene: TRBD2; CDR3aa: CASSLGLAGVNEQFF; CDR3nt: TGTGCCAGCAGCCTCGGACTAGCGGGGGTGAATGAGCAGTTCTTC
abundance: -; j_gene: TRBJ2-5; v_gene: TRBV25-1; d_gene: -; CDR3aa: CASSEVLGAETQYF; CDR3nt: TGTGCCAGCAGTGAAGTATTGGGGGCAGAGACCCAGTACTTC
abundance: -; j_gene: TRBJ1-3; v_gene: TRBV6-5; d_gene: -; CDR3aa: CASSYRTGSGNTIYF; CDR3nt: TGTGCCAGCAGTTACAGGACGGGCTCTGGAAACACCATATATTTT